The next 24 T cell receptor beta chains were all read from a single sample in a study of blood T cells in healthy people across ages. Sample-barcoded 5' priming and a J-beta primer mix drove a second PCR of about 6 to 12 cycles. A single record per CDR3 protein comes from TCRdb applying MiXCR to the 5' RACE reads. In the table there are approximately 880,000 distinct CDR3 sequences, 40% to 60% of which are singletons. Sequenced material: blood. These receptors were collected from a young man in good health.

V is TRBV27 and J is TRBJ1-6; 7 bases line up with TRBD1. CDR1 is MNHEY and CDR2 is SMNVEV in the germline V gene (reference sequence). Trimming removed 5 bases from V and 4 bases from J; junction bases left unmatched: 11. CDR3 length: 17 amino acids. CDR3 amino acids: CASSLTPRQGYNSPLHF. CDR3 nucleotides: TGTGCCAGCAGTCTAACCCCCCGACAGGGTTATAATTCACCCCTCCACTTT.

The rearrangement uses TRBV7-3 and TRBJ2-3, with a weak D call TRBD2 (5 bases). Trimming removed 2 bases from V and 0 bases from J, with 9 bases in between. This CDR3 contains 15 residues. Looked up from germline, CDR1 is SGHTA and CDR2 is FQGTGA. The DNA of the CDR3 is TGTGCCAGCAGCTTACTAGCCACAAGCACAGATACGCAGTATTTT. It is translated as CASSLLATSTDTQYF. The full variable domain, its missing parts supplied by reference TRBV7-3 and TRBJ2-3, is GAGVSQTPSNKVTEKGKYVELRCDPISGHTALYWYRQSLGQGPEFLIYFQGTGAADDSGLPNDRFFAVRPEGSVSTLKIQRTERGDSAVYLCASSLLATSTDTQYFGPGTRLTVL.

The table lists this clonotype with a few counts. The rearrangement links TRBV20-1 to TRBJ2-1; possible D gene TRBD1, 6 bases. Germline V gives CDR1 DFQATT, CDR2 SNEGSKA (reference sequence). The CDR3 extends over 14 amino acids. Trimming removed 0 bases from V and 4 bases from J, with 10 bases in between. CDR3: CSARDVGQYNEQFF. The CDR3 coding sequence is TGCAGTGCTAGAGATGTTGGACAGTACAATGAGCAGTTCTTC.

The genes are TRBV20-1 and TRBJ2-2; unclear D gene. In germline, CDR1 is DFQATT, CDR2 SNEGSKA (reference sequence). V shed 1 base and J shed 3 bases, with 9 bases lying between them. The CDR3 is 14 amino acids. CDR3 protein: CSARGSRYTGELFF. The CDR3 DNA is TGCAGTGCTAGAGGTAGCAGATACACCGGGGAGCTGTTTTTT.

As regards this clonotype: A much bigger clone sits one base away, suggesting this may be a read error. The V gene is TRBV3-1, the J gene TRBJ2-1; 8 bases map to TRBD2. The CDR3 spans 15 residues. The trim removed 4 bases at V and 1 base at J, leaving 3 bases unmatched. Germline-derived CDR1 and CDR2 are LGHDT and YNNKEL (reference sequence). The CDR3 reads CASSPGGRSYNEQFF. DNA for the CDR3: TGTGCCAGCAGCCCGGGGGGGAGATCCTACAATGAGCAGTTCTTC.

The V gene is TRBV29-1, the J gene TRBJ1-6; a weak D match, TRBD1 (6 bases). The germline CDR1 and CDR2 sequences are SQVTM and ANQGSEA. The CDR3 length is 10 residues. V was trimmed by 3 bases and J by 15 bases, leaving 9 bases between them. The CDR3 protein is CSVDEGGLHF. CDR3 nucleotide sequence: TGCAGCGTTGACGAGGGGGGCCTCCACTTT.

The rearrangement joins TRBV4-2 to TRBJ2-3, with 9 bases identical to TRBD2. The CDR3 sequence is 16 residues long. CDR1 is LGHNA and CDR2 is YNFKEQ in the germline V gene. The junction had 3 bases not matched to a gene; V was cut back by 1 base and J by 1 base. The CDR3 loop is CASSQGRGGRTDTQYF. The CDR3 DNA is TGTGCCAGCAGCCAAGGGCGGGGGGGACGCACAGATACGCAGTATTTT.

This clonotype was observed a few times. The chain combines TRBV4-2 with TRBJ2-7, with 9 bases lining up with TRBD1. This CDR3 contains 13 residues. The ends lost 6 bases at V and 5 bases at J; junction bases unmatched: 5. In germline, CDR1 is LGHNA, CDR2 YNFKEQ. The CDR3 DNA is TGTGCCAGCAGACGACAGGGGGGAAACGAGCAGTACTTC. This codes for CASRRQGGNEQYF.

CDR3 loop: CASSPLRGGSSTDTQYF. In nucleotides, the CDR3 is TGTGCCAGCAGCCCCCTCAGGGGAGGGTCTAGCACAGATACGCAGTATTTT. V usage is TRBV14 and J usage is TRBJ2-3, with a tentative D call TRBD2 (7 bases). V shed 4 bases and J shed 0 bases, with 17 bases lying between them. The CDR3 is 17 residues long. Germline values: CDR1 SGHDN, CDR2 FVKESK. The variable domain in full, with the rest retrieved from reference TRBV14 and TRBJ2-3, is EAGVTQFPSHSVIEKGQTVTLRCDPISGHDNLYWYRRVMGKEIKFLLHFVKESKQDESGMPNNRFLAERTGGTYSTLKVQPAELEDSGVYFCASSPLRGGSSTDTQYFGPGTRLTVL.

With respect to this clonotype: At one of its ends the junction is not consistent with the germline gene, which may arise from a read error. V usage is TRBV4-3 and J usage is TRBJ2-7, with 7 bases aligning to TRBD1. Germline loops: CDR1 LGHNA, CDR2 YSLEER. CDR3 length: 18 amino acids. The CDR3 region has the DNA TGCGCCGGCAGCCAAGGGGTGGTAGGGGGCTTGTCGCACAATGAGCAGTACTTC. Its protein product is CAGSQGVVGGLSHNEQYF.

Turning to this clonotype: An end of the junction does not agree with germline; a read error may underlie this. The chain has TRBV4-2 and TRBJ2-3; 12 bases are a match to TRBD2. The length of the CDR3 is 19 residues. Per the germline V gene, CDR1 is LGHNA and CDR2 is YNFKEQ. The CDR3 DNA is TGTGCCAGCAGCCAAGATAGCGTGGCTAGCGGGGGGGGCACAGATGCGCAGTATTTT. Protein product: CASSQDSVASGGGTDAQYF.

This clonotype occurred once. This chain connects TRBV7-9 to TRBJ1-4; D ambiguous. CDR1 SEHNR and CDR2 FQNEAQ come from the germline V gene (reference sequence). The ends were cut back, 1 base at V and 5 bases at J, with 11 bases in the middle. The CDR3 runs to 15 residues. In DNA, the CDR3 is TGTGCCAGCAGCTTAGTTCTACCGGCCAATGAAAAACTGTTTTTT. The encoded protein is CASSLVLPANEKLFF.

The J gene is TRBJ2-7, the V gene TRBV20-1; D possibly corresponds to TRBD1 (6 bases). Trimming left V 1 base short and J 4 bases short, with 11 bases between. Germline CDR1 is DFQATT and CDR2 is SNEGSKA (reference sequence). This CDR3 contains 13 residues. DNA for the CDR3: TGCAGTGCTAGAGTGAGAACAGGGTACGAGCAGTACTTC. Its protein is CSARVRTGYEQYF.

The chain combines TRBV7-9 with TRBJ2-4; D unclear. The CDR3 runs to 13 residues. Between the trimmed V and J ends, which lost 2 bases and 8 bases, there was a span of 10 bases. Germline CDR1 SEHNR, CDR2 FQNEAQ (reference sequence). CDR3 sequence: CASSLSGEDIQYF. CDR3 bases: TGTGCCAGCAGCTTATCCGGAGAGGACATTCAGTACTTC.

CDR3 DNA: TGTGCCTGGAGTCCTAGTTCGCGGGCGACCCAGTACTTC. This gives the protein CAWSPSSRATQYF. V and J are TRBV30 and TRBJ2-5, with D maybe TRBD2 (5 bases). Germline V gene lookup returns CDR1 GTSNPN and CDR2 SVGIG (reference sequence). Trimming removed 2 bases from V and 7 bases from J, with 14 bases in between. The CDR3 is made up of 13 amino acids.

V is TRBV6-2 or TRBV6-3 and J is TRBJ1-1; D is unclear. Between the trimmed V and J ends, which lost 5 bases and 4 bases, there was a span of 17 bases. The CDR3 sequence is 15 residues long. CDR1 is MNHEY and CDR2 is SVGEGT in the germline V gene. CDR3 loop: CASSPPLHAGTEAFF. The CDR3 DNA follows: TGTGCCAGCAGTCCTCCTCTACACGCGGGCACTGAAGCTTTCTTT.

The gene calls are TRBV4-1 and TRBJ2-7; 8 bases map to TRBD1. The CDR3 has 16 residues. CDR1 is MGHRA and CDR2 is YSYEKL in the germline V gene. With 0 bases clipped from V and 0 bases from J, the junction kept 4 bases outside the gene matches. The DNA of the CDR3 is TGCGCCAGCAGCCAAGATCCGGGGACAGGCTCCTACGAGCAGTACTTC. Its protein product is CASSQDPGTGSYEQYF.

This clonotype was counted only a few times. The chain is built from TRBV14 and TRBJ2-1, with D perhaps TRBD2 (5 bases). The CDR3 covers 14 residues. The V end was cut by 4 bases, the J end by 8 bases, with 15 bases between. Germline CDR1 and CDR2: SGHDN and FVKESK. The CDR3 region has the DNA TGTGCCAGCAGCCCCCGCAGCGGTGGGGATGAGCAGTTCTTC. This encodes CASSPRSGGDEQFF.

In this sample, this clonotype turned up a few times. V and J are TRBV27 and TRBJ2-3; 10 bases agree with TRBD1. The germline gives CDR1 MNHEY, CDR2 SMNVEV (reference sequence). J gave up 6 bases and V 3 bases, and 6 bases lay outside the gene matches. The CDR3 sequence is 15 residues long. CDR3 sequence: CASSFPGTGDDTQYF. Written as DNA, the CDR3 is TGTGCCAGCAGTTTCCCCGGGACAGGGGACGATACGCAGTATTTT.

In the case of this clonotype: A read error may produce the germline difference seen at one junction end. The chain is built from TRBV12-3 or TRBV12-4 and TRBJ1-4; a possible D gene is TRBD1 (5 bases). This CDR3 contains 15 residues. CDR3 residues: CAGSPRGGTNQKLFF. CDR3 coding DNA: TGTGCCGGCAGCCCACGGGGGGGGACCAATCAAAAACTGTTTTTT.

This clonotype was detected only a few times. The V call is TRBV5-1, the J call TRBJ2-1, with 7 positions matching TRBD1. CDR3 length equals 14 residues. V shed 4 bases, J shed 2 bases, and the junction held 3 bases outside the gene matches. The V gene's germline CDR1 is SGHRS and CDR2 YFSETQ. The CDR3 protein is CASSADRPYNEQFF. In nucleotides, the CDR3 is TGCGCCAGCAGCGCGGACAGGCCCTACAATGAGCAGTTCTTC.

This clonotype occurred a few times. The J gene is TRBJ2-7, the V gene TRBV7-9; a weak D match, TRBD1 (6 bases). The CDR3 loop spans 14 amino acids. Germline CDR1 and CDR2: SEHNR and FQNEAQ (reference sequence). The V end lost 4 bases, the J end lost 1 base, and 11 bases lay between the germline ends. This chain's CDR3 is CASSSNRESYEQYF. Here the CDR3 DNA reads TGTGCCAGCAGCTCCAACAGGGAATCCTACGAGCAGTACTTC.

V and J are TRBV24-1 and TRBJ2-1; 7 bases are shared with TRBD2. The length of the CDR3 is 13 residues. The V segment lost 4 bases and the J segment 5 bases; nucleotides outside the gene matches: 1. Per germline, CDR1 KGHDR and CDR2 SFDVKD. In DNA, the CDR3 is TGTGCCACCAGTGAAAGCGGGAACAATGAGCAGTTCTTC. It yields the protein CATSESGNNEQFF.

In this sample, this clonotype turned up once. The chain links TRBV6-6 to TRBJ2-5, with 9 bases that match TRBD1. The J call is uncertain, as TRBJ2-7 better fits the DNA end. This CDR3 contains 14 residues. Germline lookup yields CDR1 MNHNY and CDR2 SVGAGI (reference sequence). The CDR3 nucleotides read TGTGCCAGCAGCGGGACAGGGAGAGTCTACGAGCAGTACTTC. Residues: CASSGTGRVYEQYF.